This TCR beta chain is from a study of blood T cell repertoires in COVID-19. Study as a whole: Nucleic acid was either cDNA or gDNA, and it came from T cells, B-cell-depleted T cells, or PBMCs.

V lost 4 bases, J lost 8 bases, and 9 bases stayed unmatched. Germline V CDR1 and CDR2: SGHKS, YYEKEE (reference sequence). This CDR3 has 14 residues. Some clones are missing from TCRdb's copy, which holds only in-frame ones; the method was immunoSEQ multiplex PCR. In the table there are a few hundred thousand clones, 70% to 90% of which are singletons. The source is a human donor in a cohort sampled during active COVID-19. Input material: peripheral blood. This sequence joins TRBV5-5 and TRBJ2-1; 7 bases agree with TRBD2. In DNA form, the CDR3 reads TGTGCCAGCAGCCCTGGACTAGTTAGCTATGAGCAGTTCTTC. Translation: CASSPGLVSYEQFF.